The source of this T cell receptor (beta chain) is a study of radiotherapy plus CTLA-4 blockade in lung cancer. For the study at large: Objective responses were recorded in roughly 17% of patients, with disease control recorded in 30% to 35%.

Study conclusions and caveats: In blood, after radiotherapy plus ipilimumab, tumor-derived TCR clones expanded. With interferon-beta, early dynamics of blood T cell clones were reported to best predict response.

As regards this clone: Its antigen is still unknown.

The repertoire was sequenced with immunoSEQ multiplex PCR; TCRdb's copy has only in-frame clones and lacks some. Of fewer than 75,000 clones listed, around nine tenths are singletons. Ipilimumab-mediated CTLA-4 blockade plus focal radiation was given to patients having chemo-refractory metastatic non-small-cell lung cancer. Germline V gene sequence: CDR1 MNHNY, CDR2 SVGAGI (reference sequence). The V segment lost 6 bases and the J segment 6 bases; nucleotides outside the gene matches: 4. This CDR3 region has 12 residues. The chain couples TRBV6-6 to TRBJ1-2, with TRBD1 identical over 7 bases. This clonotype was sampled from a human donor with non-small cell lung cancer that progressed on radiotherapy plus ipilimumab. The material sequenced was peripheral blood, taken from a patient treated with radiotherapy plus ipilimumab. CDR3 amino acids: CASRTGTDGYTF. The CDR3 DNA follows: TGTGCCAGCAGAACAGGGACAGATGGCTACACCTTC.